The next 27 T cell receptor beta chains were all read from a single sample in a study of T cell responses to AZD1222 COVID-19 vaccine. Sequencing was performed with immunoSEQ multiplex PCR; in TCRdb, only in-frame clones are kept and a portion is missing. The sample contains some 87,000 clones, 90% to 95% of which appear only once. The specimen comprised peripheral blood, sampled on day 0 of MenACWY control vaccination. All receptors derive from an adult in good health.

This clone was observed a few times. The V call is TRBV5-6, the J call TRBJ2-1, with D uncertain. Trimming pared 1 base from V and 8 bases from J, leaving 4 bases between. Germline assignment: CDR1 SGHDT and CDR2 YYEEEE. This CDR3 is 11 amino acids long. The CDR3 nucleotides are TGTGCCAGCAGCTTGCGGGATGAGCAGTTCTTC. This translates into CASSLRDEQFF. Full variable domain (outside the CDR3, taken from reference TRBV5-6 and TRBJ2-1): DAGVTQSPTHLIKTRGQQVTLRCSPKSGHDTVSWYQQALGQGPQFIFQYYEEEERQRGNFPDRFSGHQFPNYSSELNVNALLLGDSALYLCASSLRDEQFFGPGTRLTVL.

The chain links TRBV18 to TRBJ1-4; tentatively, D is TRBD1 (6 bases). V lost 6 bases, J lost 11 bases, and 25 bases lay in between. The CDR3 has 16 residues. Germline V gene lookup returns CDR1 KGHSH and CDR2 LQKENI. This chain's CDR3 is CASSHGGRTTLGKLFF. CDR3 bases: TGTGCCAGCTCCCACGGGGGCAGGACAACCCTGGGGAAACTGTTTTTT.

The rearrangement joins TRBV29-1 to TRBJ2-3, with D unclear. V was pared by 6 bases and J by 5 bases, with 6 bases between. This CDR3 has 10 amino acids. Per germline, CDR1 SQVTM and CDR2 ANQGSEA. The CDR3 DNA reads TGCAGCGTCGCCGTAGATACGCAGTATTTT. Amino acid sequence: CSVAVDTQYF.

This chain links TRBV27 with TRBJ1-1, with D unclear. Trimming removed 6 bases from V and 2 bases from J, with 16 bases in between. Germline CDR1 MNHEY, CDR2 SMNVEV (reference sequence). The length of the CDR3 is 15 residues. The CDR3 region has the DNA TGTGCCAGCAGCGAGTTTGGGGAGGGAAACACTGAAGCTTTCTTT. Protein product: CASSEFGEGNTEAFF.

This chain links TRBV10-3 with TRBJ2-7; D uncertain. Between the trimmed V and J ends, which lost 4 bases and 4 bases, there was a span of 5 bases. The CDR3 length is 11 residues. CDR1 is ENHRY, CDR2 SYGVKD, per germline. CDR3 DNA: TGTGCCATCAGTGTGAGTTACGAGCAGTACTTC. This gives the protein CAISVSYEQYF.

V and J are TRBV7-2 and TRBJ1-4; a possible D gene is TRBD1 (6 bases). Per the germline V gene, CDR1 is SGHTA and CDR2 is FQGNSA. Trimming took 1 base from V and 7 from J, leaving 16 bases between them. The CDR3 runs to 16 residues. For the CDR3, the DNA is TGTGCCAGCAGCTTAGGAGGGGCCGTAGGGGGTGAAAAACTGTTTTTT. Amino acids: CASSLGGAVGGEKLFF.

The gene calls are TRBV27 and TRBJ1-2; 7 nucleotides match TRBD1. With 4 bases clipped from V and 6 bases from J, the junction kept 11 bases outside the gene matches. The CDR3 is 15 residues long. From germline, CDR1 is MNHEY and CDR2 SMNVEV (reference sequence). CDR3 bases: TGTGCCAGCAGTTCCCGACAGGGTGGATTGGATGGCTACACCTTC. It encodes CASSSRQGGLDGYTF.

The chain uses TRBV2 and TRBJ2-1; D gene uncertain. The CDR3 is 11 amino acids. Germline CDR1 and CDR2: SNHLY and FYNNEI. Trimming took off 6 bases at V and 6 bases at J, with 6 bases between the two ends. CDR3 sequence: CASRASNEQFF. The DNA of the CDR3 is TGTGCCAGCAGGGCCAGCAATGAGCAGTTCTTC.

The chain is built from TRBV2 and TRBJ2-6; D unclear. Trimming removed 6 bases at V and 2 bases at J, with 14 bases between. The CDR3 spans 16 residues. From germline, CDR1 is SNHLY and CDR2 FYNNEI. The DNA for the CDR3 is TGTGCCAGCAGGGACCTTCCTGGGGCTGGGGCCAACGTCCTGACTTTC. Amino acids: CASRDLPGAGANVLTF.

The chain carries TRBV7-2 and TRBJ1-4, with 8 bases that match TRBD1. The V segment lost 4 bases and the J segment 7 bases; nucleotides outside the gene matches: 2. The CDR3 covers 13 residues. The germline CDR1 and CDR2 sequences are SGHTA and FQGNSA. CDR3 sequence (DNA): TGTGCCAGCAGCTCACAGGGGGGTGAAAAACTGTTTTTT. Translating it yields CASSSQGGEKLFF.

The J gene is TRBJ1-5, the V gene TRBV28; D call uncertain. The CDR3 covers 12 residues. Germline V gives CDR1 MDHEN, CDR2 SYDVKM. Trimming stripped 7 bases from V and 4 bases from J, with 8 bases between. The CDR3 DNA sequence: TGTGCCAGCAAAAGTGGGAATCAGCCCCAGCATTTT. Its protein product is CASKSGNQPQHF. Full variable domain (remainder filled in from reference TRBV28 and TRBJ1-5): DVKVTQSSRYLVKRTGEKVFLECVQDMDHENMFWYRQDPGLGLRLIYFSYDVKMKEKGDIPEGYSVSREKKERFSLILESASTNQTSMYLCASKSGNQPQHFGDGTRLSIL.

This chain links TRBV7-8 with TRBJ1-5; possible D gene TRBD1, 6 bases. The CDR3 is 14 residues long. V was clipped by 1 base and J by 5 bases, with 9 bases between them. The germline V gene has CDR1 SGHVS and CDR2 FQNEAQ. The CDR3 loop reads CASSLDRADQPQHF. The DNA of the CDR3 is TGTGCCAGCAGCTTAGACAGGGCTGATCAGCCCCAGCATTTT. Full variable domain (rest looked up from reference TRBV7-8 and TRBJ1-5): GAGVSQSPRYKVAKRGQDVALRCDPISGHVSLFWYQQALGQGPEFLTYFQNEAQLDKSGLPSDRFFAERPEGSVSTLKIQRTQQEDSAVYLCASSLDRADQPQHFGDGTRLSIL.

This rearrangement joins TRBV19 to TRBJ1-2; 7 bases are shared with TRBD1. The CDR3 spans 14 residues. Germline V gene lookup returns CDR1 LNHDA and CDR2 SQIVND (reference sequence). The V gene end was trimmed by 6 bases and the J gene end by 3 bases; junction bases not matched to a gene: 7. As DNA, the CDR3 is TGTGCCAGTAGACGGATAACAGGGGACTATGGCTACACCTTC. Translated: CASRRITGDYGYTF.

V usage is TRBV6-2 or TRBV6-3 and J usage is TRBJ2-5; D call uncertain. The CDR3 extends over 16 amino acids. V was pared by 6 bases and J by 4 bases, with 21 bases between. Germline V gives CDR1 MNHEY, CDR2 SVGEGT. For the CDR3, the DNA is TGTGCCAGCAGCCCCAACCGATTCGGGTCGGGAGAGACCCAGTACTTC. Encoded protein: CASSPNRFGSGETQYF.

V and J are TRBV15 and TRBJ2-3; 9 nucleotides agree with TRBD1. Trimming took 10 bases from V and 5 from J; bases not matched to a gene: 10. The CDR3 sequence is 14 residues long. Germline V gene lookup returns CDR1 LNHNV and CDR2 YYDKDF (reference sequence). CDR3: CAISRDRAEDTQYF. The CDR3 DNA reads TGTGCCATCTCCCGGGACAGGGCCGAAGATACGCAGTATTTT. The whole variable domain, filled in from reference TRBV15 and TRBJ2-3, reads DAMVIQNPRYQVTQFGKPVTLSCSQTLNHNVMYWYQQKSSQAPKLLFHYYDKDFNNEADTPDNFQSRRPNTSFCFLDIRSPGLGDTAMYLCAISRDRAEDTQYFGPGTRLTVL.

This clone was recorded once. The V and J genes are TRBV5-5 and TRBJ2-2, with TRBD1 as a possible D gene (6 bases). This CDR3 spans 16 amino acids. The V and J ends lost 3 bases and 6 bases respectively, with 18 bases between them. Germline V lookup: CDR1 SGHKS, CDR2 YYEKEE (reference sequence). CDR3 residues: CASSSTRGEAAGELFF. DNA of the CDR3: TGTGCCAGCAGCTCGACCAGGGGCGAAGCGGCCGGGGAGCTGTTTTTT.

The V gene is TRBV21-1, the J gene TRBJ2-1; the table names TRBD2, a call not compared with the DNA. TRBV21-1 has pseudogene status. CDR3 size: 15 residues. The chain's CDR3 is CASSKTESSYNEQFF. The CDR3 coding sequence is TGTGCCAGCAGCAAAACGGAGAGCTCCTACAATGAGCAGTTCTTC.

This clone was observed a few times. The chain has TRBV27 and TRBJ1-5, with TRBD1 as a possible D gene (5 bases). Germline V gene data show CDR1 as MNHEY and CDR2 as SMNVEV (reference sequence). The germline V and J ends were trimmed by 3 bases and 5 bases, with 8 bases remaining between them. The CDR3 sequence is 13 residues long. CDR3 coding DNA: TGTGCCAGCAGTTTCGGAGGGGATCAGCCCCAGCATTTT. This codes for CASSFGGDQPQHF.

A remark on this clone: The junction does not match germline at one end; this may be a read error. This chain joins TRBV7-9 and TRBJ2-1; 7 bases agree with TRBD2. The CDR3 is 11 residues long. Germline CDR1 reads SEHNR; CDR2 reads FQNEAQ (reference sequence). CDR3 amino acids: CASSVAGEQFF. CDR3 bases: TGTGCCAGCAGCGTAGCGGGCGAGCAGTTCTTC.

The V call is TRBV5-1, the J call TRBJ2-2, with 7 bases matching TRBD1. CDR3 length equals 15 residues. Germline V gives CDR1 SGHRS, CDR2 YFSETQ. The ends lost 4 bases at V and 4 bases at J; junction bases unmatched: 7. The CDR3: CASSPEGASTGELFF. In nucleotides, the CDR3 is TGCGCCAGCAGCCCCGAGGGGGCAAGCACCGGGGAGCTGTTTTTT.

The chain couples TRBV29-1 to TRBJ2-3, with D possibly TRBD1 on 5 matching bases. Germline lookup yields CDR1 SQVTM and CDR2 ANQGSEA. V was clipped by 5 bases and J by 6 bases, with 12 bases between them. This CDR3 is 12 amino acids long. This CDR3 reads CSVPRVRDTQYF. CDR3 sequence (DNA): TGCAGCGTTCCCAGGGTAAGGGATACGCAGTATTTT.

The genes are TRBV28 and TRBJ1-6, with TRBD1 identical over 11 bases. The V and J ends lost 4 bases and 10 bases, in that order; junction bases with no gene match: 6. This CDR3 has 15 residues. Germline V gene lookup returns CDR1 MDHEN and CDR2 SYDVKM. CDR3 sequence: CASSSGTGGGSPLHF. CDR3 nucleotide sequence: TGTGCCAGCAGTTCAGGGACAGGGGGTGGATCACCCCTCCACTTT. The full variable domain, with the rest looked up from reference TRBV28 and TRBJ1-6, is DVKVTQSSRYLVKRTGEKVFLECVQDMDHENMFWYRQDPGLGLRLIYFSYDVKMKEKGDIPEGYSVSREKKERFSLILESASTNQTSMYLCASSSGTGGGSPLHFGNGTRLTVT.

V and J are TRBV28 and TRBJ1-2; a possible D gene is TRBD1 (6 bases). With 4 bases removed from V and 8 bases from J, the gap between germline ends came to 17 bases. The germline CDR1 and CDR2 sequences are MDHEN and SYDVKM. This CDR3 has 14 amino acids. CDR3 residues: CASSSSWGAMGYTF. CDR3 nucleotides: TGTGCCAGCAGTTCGAGTTGGGGGGCGATGGGCTACACCTTC.

V gene TRBV3-1 (or the pseudogene TRBV3-2) combines with J gene TRBJ2-1, with D perhaps given as TRBD1 or TRBD2 (5 bases each). CDR1 is LGHDT and CDR2 is YNNKEL in the germline V gene (reference sequence). This CDR3 region has 15 residues. Between the trimmed V and J ends, which lost 1 base and 5 bases, there was a span of 12 bases. CDR3 sequence: CASSQGWGSHNEQFF. For the CDR3, the DNA is TGTGCCAGCAGCCAAGGCTGGGGGTCCCACAATGAGCAGTTCTTC.

This rearrangement joins TRBV27 to TRBJ2-7; the D is unclear. The V and J ends lost 1 base and 4 bases respectively, with 17 bases between them. The CDR3 totals 16 residues. Germline-derived CDR1 and CDR2 are MNHEY and SMNVEV (reference sequence). The CDR3 DNA reads TGTGCCAGCAGTTTATTAGTAGGACCCACAGCTTACGAGCAGTACTTC. Translated, it gives CASSLLVGPTAYEQYF.

J is TRBJ2-5 and V is TRBV11-1, with 7 positions matching TRBD2. The V gene's germline CDR1 is SGHAT and CDR2 FQDESV (reference sequence). J gave up 0 bases and V 1 base, and 5 bases lay outside the gene matches. The length of the CDR3 is 16 residues. The CDR3 loop is CASSLGSSGNQETQYF. The CDR3 bases are TGTGCCAGCAGCTTAGGGTCTAGCGGAAACCAAGAGACCCAGTACTTC.

J is TRBJ1-2 and V is TRBV7-2; TRBD1 agrees at 9 bases. This CDR3 region has 15 residues. J lost 4 bases, V lost 1 base, and 4 bases had no gene match. Germline CDR1 SGHTA, CDR2 FQGNSA. CDR3 nucleotides: TGTGCCAGCAGCTTAGGACCGGGACAGGGCTATGGCTACACCTTC. Residues: CASSLGPGQGYGYTF.